Presented here are 28 T cell receptor beta chains from one specimen sequenced in a study of cytomegalovirus exposure and HLA in healthy donors. Primers: 60 Vbeta forward and 13 Jbeta reverse. Repertoires were generated with immunoSEQ multiplex PCR, while TCRdb's copy carries only in-frame clones and drops some. The sample includes about 200,000 clones, about 79% of them seen just once. Sequencing used PBMCs. All receptors come from a man aged 18 to 30 in good health and CMV-seronegative.

Only one count was recorded for this clone. V usage is TRBV11-2 and J usage is TRBJ2-3; 7 bases agree with TRBD2. Germline assignment: CDR1 SGHAT and CDR2 FQNNGV. V shed 5 bases, J shed 1 base, and the junction held 6 bases outside the gene matches. The CDR3 has 15 residues. CDR3 sequence (DNA): TGTGCCAGCAGCCGGCGGGAGCTAGGCACAGATACGCAGTATTTT. Protein: CASSRRELGTDTQYF.

The chain is built from TRBV7-6 and TRBJ2-3, with D possibly matching TRBD2 (6 bases). The V gene's germline CDR1 is SGHVS and CDR2 FNYEAQ. The CDR3 spans 16 residues. With 1 base removed from V and 2 bases from J, the gap between germline ends came to 13 bases. The CDR3 sequence: CASSLVREGPTDTQYF. CDR3 DNA sequence: TGTGCCAGCAGCTTAGTGCGGGAAGGCCCCACAGATACGCAGTATTTT. The entire variable domain, with the rest obtained from reference TRBV7-6 and TRBJ2-3, is as follows: GAGVSQSPRYKVTKRGQDVALRCDPISGHVSLYWYRQALGQGPEFLTYFNYEAQQDKSGLPNDRFSAERPEGSISTLTIQRTEQRDSAMYRCASSLVREGPTDTQYFGPGTRLTVL.

The chain joins TRBV2 to TRBJ2-3; D is possibly TRBD2 (6 bases). The CDR3 extends over 12 amino acids. Deletions cut 11 bases from V and 2 bases from J, with 11 bases between. Looked up from germline, CDR1 is SNHLY and CDR2 is FYNNEI. CDR3 DNA: TGTGCCTCCAGGCGGGACACAGATACGCAGTATTTT. Protein sequence: CASRRDTDTQYF.

The chain combines TRBV11-3 with TRBJ2-7; D may be TRBD2 (6 bases). V lost 3 bases, J lost 5 bases, and 8 bases lay in between. Germline V gene sequence: CDR1 SGHNT, CDR2 YENEEA. The CDR3 extends over 12 amino acids. The CDR3 nucleotides are TGTGCCAGCAGCTTCGGAGGGAACGAGCAGTACTTC. Translated, it gives CASSFGGNEQYF.

The CDR3 sequence is CASSQEARGVNYEQYF. The CDR3 bases are TGCGCCAGCAGCCAAGAAGCCCGGGGGGTCAACTACGAGCAGTACTTC. This rearrangement joins TRBV4-3 to TRBJ2-5, with 7 bases lining up with TRBD2. The J call may be faulty, since TRBJ2-7 better matches the DNA end. The germline CDR1 and CDR2 sequences are LGHNA and YSLEER. The CDR3 is 16 amino acids.

This chain links TRBV9 with TRBJ2-1; 7 bases line up with TRBD1. With 2 bases clipped from V and 5 bases from J, the junction kept 10 bases outside the gene matches. The CDR3 spans 16 residues. Germline V lookup: CDR1 SGDLS, CDR2 YYNGEE. In nucleotides, the CDR3 is TGTGCCAGCAGCGTGGACGGGACAGCCAGTCACAATGAGCAGTTCTTC. It is translated as CASSVDGTASHNEQFF.

The rearrangement uses TRBV28 and TRBJ1-4; tentative D call: TRBD1 (5 bases). Trimming removed 8 bases at V and 0 bases at J, with 13 bases between. Germline assignment: CDR1 MDHEN and CDR2 SYDVKM. The CDR3 loop spans 15 amino acids. The CDR3 region has the DNA TGTGCCAGCGGTGCGGGGGGGGCAACTAATGAAAAACTGTTTTTT. Amino acids: CASGAGGATNEKLFF.

The gene calls are TRBV6-1 and TRBJ2-6; 9 bases fit TRBD1. The germline CDR1 and CDR2 sequences are MNHNS and SASEGT. This CDR3 is 15 amino acids long. Trimming removed 6 bases from V and 2 bases from J; junction bases left unmatched: 2. CDR3 region: CASRRDRAGANVLTF. The CDR3 coding sequence is TGTGCCAGCAGGCGGGACAGGGCTGGGGCCAACGTCCTGACTTTC.

The chain couples TRBV5-1 to TRBJ2-2, with a possible D match to TRBD1 (5 bases). Between the trimmed V and J ends, which lost 1 base and 2 bases, there was a span of 12 bases. There are 16 residues in the CDR3. CDR1 is SGHRS and CDR2 is YFSETQ in the germline V gene. The CDR3 loop reads CASSLRSTGNTGELFF. The DNA for the CDR3 is TGCGCCAGCAGCTTGCGGTCAACAGGAAACACCGGGGAGCTGTTTTTT.

V and J are TRBV11-2 and TRBJ2-5, with a weak D call TRBD1 (6 bases). This CDR3 contains 14 residues. V lost 5 bases to trimming and J lost 5 bases, with 15 bases between them. CDR1 and CDR2 from the germline V gene are SGHAT and FQNNGV. The CDR3 spells CASSLYRAGETQYF. The CDR3 DNA sequence: TGTGCCAGCAGCCTTTACAGGGCTGGGGAGACCCAGTACTTC.

CDR3 loop: CASSIGQVGTEQYF. The CDR3, as DNA: TGTGCCAGTAGTATCGGCCAGGTGGGCACCGAGCAGTACTTC. The chain has TRBV19 and TRBJ2-7; D remains unclear. CDR3 length: 14 residues. Germline assignment: CDR1 LNHDA and CDR2 SQIVND (reference sequence). V gave up 3 bases and J gave up 6 bases, with 15 bases separating them.

This chain uses TRBV6-6 with TRBJ2-7; D is perhaps TRBD2 (6 bases). CDR3 size: 14 residues. V lost 4 bases and J lost 4, with 14 bases in between. Per the germline V gene, CDR1 is MNHNY and CDR2 is SVGAGI (reference sequence). The CDR3 loop is CASSWLEGRYEQYF. CDR3 nucleotides: TGTGCCAGCAGTTGGTTGGAGGGGCGGTACGAGCAGTACTTC.

In the case of this clone: Sequence at one end of the junction differs from germline and may be a read error. CDR3 DNA sequence: TGTGCCAGCAGTTTAGGACAGGGGGGTGCCTACAATGAGCAGTTCTTC. Its protein is CASSLGQGGAYNEQFF. This chain links TRBV7-2 with TRBJ2-1; 10 bases are shared with TRBD1. The CDR3 is 16 residues long. Germline V gene lookup returns CDR1 SGHTA and CDR2 FQGNSA.

V usage is TRBV7-6 and J usage is TRBJ2-3; 9 positions match TRBD2. Looked up from germline, CDR1 is SGHVS and CDR2 is FNYEAQ. The trim removed 4 bases at V and 7 bases at J, leaving 12 bases unmatched. This CDR3 is built from 16 residues. The CDR3 coding sequence is TGTGCCAGCAGCTCGTTAGCGGGAGCTACTTCAAATACGCAGTATTTT. Translation gives CASSSLAGATSNTQYF. The complete variable domain, with remaining parts taken from reference TRBV7-6 and TRBJ2-3, reads GAGVSQSPRYKVTKRGQDVALRCDPISGHVSLYWYRQALGQGPEFLTYFNYEAQQDKSGLPNDRFSAERPEGSISTLTIQRTEQRDSAMYRCASSSLAGATSNTQYFGPGTRLTVL.

This chain links TRBV7-2 with TRBJ2-7; TRBD1 matches 8 bases. The V segment lost 5 bases and the J segment 3 bases; nucleotides outside the gene matches: 3. CDR3 length equals 13 residues. Germline CDR1 and CDR2: SGHTA and FQGNSA. The CDR3 DNA is TGTGCCAGCAGCCGACAGGGGCTCTACGAGCAGTACTTC. This translates into CASSRQGLYEQYF. Supplemented by reference TRBV7-2 and TRBJ2-7, the full variable domain reads GAGVSQSPSNKVTEKGKDVELRCDPISGHTALYWYRQSLGQGLEFLIYFQGNSAPDKSGLPSDRFSAERTGGSVSTLTIQRTQQEDSAVYLCASSRQGLYEQYFGPGTRLTVT.

The chain has TRBV25-1 and TRBJ2-2; 8 positions match TRBD2. The germline V gene has CDR1 MGHDK and CDR2 SYGVNS. The CDR3 sequence is 18 residues long. With V trimmed by 4 bases and J by 1 base, 11 bases remained unmatched. The CDR3 DNA reads as TGTGCCAGCAGTGCTATAGTCTTTGGGACTAGGAACACCGGGGAGCTGTTTTTT. It encodes CASSAIVFGTRNTGELFF.

The gene calls are TRBV27 and TRBJ1-1; the D is unclear. CDR1 is MNHEY, CDR2 SMNVEV, per germline (reference sequence). Trimming stripped 4 bases from V and 4 bases from J, with 13 bases between. This CDR3 comprises 14 residues. The CDR3 reads CASSSGGGLTEAFF. The CDR3 DNA reads as TGTGCCAGCAGTTCCGGTGGCGGTCTCACTGAAGCTTTCTTT.

The chain employs TRBV10-1 and TRBJ2-3; 11 bases fit TRBD2. CDR1 WNHNN and CDR2 SYGVQD come from the germline V gene (reference sequence). J was trimmed by 0 bases and V by 7 bases; bases with no gene match: 12. This CDR3 is built from 18 residues. The CDR3 loop is CASTERWTSGSSTDTQYF. The CDR3 bases are TGCGCCAGCACAGAACGGTGGACTAGCGGGTCTAGCACAGATACGCAGTATTTT.

V is TRBV11-1 and J is TRBJ2-5; weak D call: TRBD2 (6 bases). The germline gives CDR1 SGHAT, CDR2 FQDESV (reference sequence). This CDR3 contains 14 residues. Trimming removed 1 base at V and 3 bases at J, with 9 bases between. The CDR3 bases are TGTGCCAGCAGCTTAGTACTAGCTAAAGAGACCCAGTACTTC. The encoded protein is CASSLVLAKETQYF.

The chain is built from TRBV7-8 and TRBJ2-3; 12 nucleotides line up with TRBD1. In germline, CDR1 is SGHVS, CDR2 FQNEAQ. J was trimmed by 7 bases and V by 5 bases; bases with no gene match: 13. The CDR3 runs to 17 residues. CDR3 residues: CASSLTPGTGGEHTQYF. The CDR3 DNA reads as TGTGCCAGCAGCCTCACTCCCGGGACAGGGGGCGAACATACGCAGTATTTT.

The chain uses TRBV27 and TRBJ2-5; 9 positions agree with TRBD1. This CDR3 spans 17 amino acids. Germline CDR1 reads MNHEY; CDR2 reads SMNVEV (reference sequence). J lost 0 bases, V lost 8 bases, and 13 bases had no gene match. Here the CDR3 DNA reads TGTGCCAGCCTCCAACGTTCCGGGACAGGGCACCAAGAGACCCAGTACTTC. Protein: CASLQRSGTGHQETQYF.

The CDR3 region is CASSQDYRPADTQYF. The CDR3 region has the DNA TGCGCCAGCAGCCAAGATTACCGCCCGGCAGATACGCAGTATTTT. The chain combines TRBV4-3 with TRBJ2-3; D gene unclear. The CDR3 totals 15 residues. The V gene's germline CDR1 is LGHNA and CDR2 YSLEER. The ends were cut back, 0 bases at V and 4 bases at J, with 11 bases in the middle.

The V gene is TRBV11-2, the J gene TRBJ1-2; D not resolved. The ends were cut back, 1 base at V and 6 bases at J, with 6 bases in the middle. Germline-derived CDR1 and CDR2 are SGHAT and FQNNGV. The CDR3 extends over 12 amino acids. The CDR3 nucleotides are TGTGCCAGCAGCTTAGCCGGGGATGGCTACACCTTC. Translating it yields CASSLAGDGYTF.

This clone appeared a single time. The J gene is TRBJ2-1, the V gene TRBV4-2, with a tentative D call TRBD2 (6 bases). The CDR3 extends over 16 amino acids. Trimming took 1 base from V and 7 from J, leaving 17 bases between them. Per the germline V gene, CDR1 is LGHNA and CDR2 is YNFKEQ. CDR3 protein: CASSQGRGGIINEQFF. The DNA for the CDR3 is TGTGCCAGCAGCCAAGGTAGGGGCGGGATAATTAATGAGCAGTTCTTC.

The rearrangement uses TRBV19 and TRBJ1-3; TRBD1 aligns across 7 bases. This CDR3 region has 14 residues. Germline V lookup: CDR1 LNHDA, CDR2 SQIVND (reference sequence). V dropped 6 bases and J dropped 6; count of bases not matched to a gene: 8. In nucleotides, the CDR3 is TGTGCCAGTAGCAACAGGGGTATTGCAAACACCATATATTTT. This translates into CASSNRGIANTIYF.

The V call is TRBV2, the J call TRBJ2-1; no clear D gene. Germline V CDR1 and CDR2: SNHLY, FYNNEI. This CDR3 has 8 residues. Trimming took 5 bases from V and 16 from J, leaving 6 bases between them. CDR3 coding DNA: TGTGCCAGCAGTTCAGGCTTCTTC. Translated: CASSSGFF.

The chain uses TRBV7-8 and TRBJ2-1; D not resolved. The V gene lost 1 base and the J gene lost 6 bases, with 10 bases spanning the gap. The germline V gene encodes CDR1 SGHVS and CDR2 FQNEAQ. The CDR3 consists of 14 residues. This CDR3 is CASSLGNSGNEQFF. DNA for the CDR3: TGTGCCAGCAGCTTAGGAAATTCGGGCAATGAGCAGTTCTTC.

The rearrangement links TRBV5-6 to TRBJ2-2; TRBD2 matches 11 bases. The CDR3 runs to 16 residues. In germline, CDR1 is SGHDT, CDR2 YYEEEE. V lost 1 base and J lost 5; bases outside the gene matches: 4. The CDR3, as DNA: TGTGCCAGCAGCTTGTCGACTAGCGGGAATACCGGGGAGCTGTTTTTT. Translation: CASSLSTSGNTGELFF.